This passage covers 8 T cell receptor beta chains from one sample sequenced in a study of STAT5B mutations in CD4+ large granular lymphocyte leukemia (dated by TCRdb to 2022 to 2024). Libraries were made using the immunoSEQ multiplex PCR assay. TCRdb took over this immuneACCESS table, retaining in-frame rearrangements with V and J assigned. Such tables are incomplete; in checked studies, under half of the missing clones stem from an unresolved V gene, and the remainder is unexplained. For this sample there are tens of thousands of clones; roughly 79% appear just once. The ten top clones hold 3% to 4% of the sample. Sequenced material: CD4+ T cells from blood buffy coats. Receptor source: a human donor in good health.

The V call is TRBV7-9, the J call TRBJ2-2; D tentatively reads TRBD1 or TRBD2 (5 bases each). The length of the CDR3 is 18 residues. V lost 4 bases and J lost 5, with 23 bases in between. CDR1 and CDR2 from the germline V gene are SEHNR and FQNEAQ (reference sequence). CDR3 in DNA: TGTGCCAGCAGCTCTCCCGGGCGCCGGGACCGAGGAACCGGGGAGCTGTTTTTT. As protein: CASSSPGRRDRGTGELFF.

CDR3 sequence reads: CAWSVRGEQYF. The DNA for the CDR3 is TGTGCCTGGAGTGTACGGGGGGAGCAGTACTTC. The chain couples TRBV30 to TRBJ2-7; tentative D call: TRBD2 (6 bases). Germline assignment: CDR1 GTSNPN and CDR2 SVGIG (reference sequence). Deletions cut 0 bases from V and 7 bases from J, with 7 bases between. The CDR3 totals 11 residues.

The CDR3: CASSNARGPQQETQYF. The CDR3 nucleotides are TGTGCCAGCAGCAACGCCAGGGGTCCGCAACAAGAGACCCAGTACTTC. The chain is built from TRBV5-4 and TRBJ2-5; tentative D call: TRBD1 (6 bases). The CDR3 length is 16 residues. The V gene lost 4 bases and the J gene lost 2 bases, with 18 bases spanning the gap. CDR1 is SGHNT, CDR2 YYREEE, per germline (reference sequence).

V is TRBV5-1 and J is TRBJ1-2; D gene uncertain. The CDR3 runs to 13 residues. The germline V gene has CDR1 SGHRS and CDR2 YFSETQ. V lost 0 bases, J lost 8 bases, and 11 bases lay in between. The CDR3 sequence: CASSLGEGRGYTF. Written as DNA, the CDR3 is TGCGCCAGCAGCTTGGGTGAGGGAAGGGGCTACACCTTC.

This chain connects TRBV5-1 to TRBJ1-2, with 11 bases fitting TRBD1. Germline values: CDR1 SGHRS, CDR2 YFSETQ. The ends lost 0 bases at V and 6 bases at J; junction bases unmatched: 1. CDR3 length equals 14 residues. CDR3 amino acids: CASSLGTGGDGYTF. CDR3 nucleotides: TGCGCCAGCAGCTTGGGGACAGGGGGCGATGGCTACACCTTC.

The chain employs TRBV11-3 and TRBJ2-5, with D uncertain. V was clipped by 7 bases and J by 5 bases, with 11 bases between them. CDR3 length equals 12 residues. From germline, CDR1 is SGHNT and CDR2 YENEEA. CDR3 sequence: CASNNLRETQYF. CDR3 DNA sequence: TGTGCCAGCAACAACCTTAGGGAGACCCAGTACTTC.

J is TRBJ2-3 and V is TRBV2; TRBD1 matches 7 bases. Germline V gives CDR1 SNHLY, CDR2 FYNNEI. The ends lost 5 bases at V and 6 bases at J; junction bases unmatched: 8. The CDR3 is 14 residues long. CDR3 region: CASSWGQHRDTQYF. Written as DNA, the CDR3 is TGTGCCAGCAGTTGGGGACAGCACAGGGATACGCAGTATTTT.

This chain connects TRBV7-9 to TRBJ1-6, with D perhaps matching TRBD1 (6 bases). Germline-derived CDR1 and CDR2 are SEHNR and FQNEAQ (reference sequence). This CDR3 has 13 amino acids. V was pared by 4 bases and J by 14 bases, with 15 bases between. The CDR3 DNA follows: TGTGCCAGCAGCTACTTAGAAGGGGGAACCCTCCACTTT. Residues: CASSYLEGGTLHF.